This TCR beta chain derives from a study of blood T cell repertoires in COVID-19 (dated by TCRdb to 2020 to 2021). General notes on the study: The collaborator samples originated in the United States, Italy and Spain and spanned the acute and convalescent phases of COVID-19. The prospective study material was composed of cDNA or gDNA derived from T cells, B-cell-depleted T cells, or PBMCs. The dataset comprised deeply sampled blood TCRbeta repertoires from subjects exposed to, actively infected with, or recovered from COVID-19. The repertoires were made available in a free public database intended to serve as a resource for research on the immune response to SARS-CoV-2. Samples came from the ongoing ImmuneRACE study (first 160 participants) plus 1,254 subjects from 6 global collaborators. A de-identified subject ID, COVID-19 status, age in years and sex were almost always included in the sample metadata. Where available, HLA class I and class II types were obtained from metadata supplied by the sample provider rather than from assay-based typing. Results and caveats for the whole study, not just this receptor: How much clinical and demographic metadata was included differed by source and by participant, and the metadata was provided uncurated.

Sequences LNHDA (CDR1) and SQIVND (CDR2) are obtained from the germline V gene (reference sequence). Inclusive of the bounding cysteine and phenylalanine, the CDR3 is 14 residues long. Only the CDR3 DNA stays, 42 bases, in frame from base 1. Trimming at the junction amounts to 1 base on V and 3 bases on J, and the germline ends lie 9 bases apart. On this clone: Its binding antigen is unknown. No qualities accompany the bases; no much larger clone lies one base away.

TCRbeta CDR3 regions were amplified from genomic DNA using the immunoSEQ Assay, a bias-controlled multiplex PCR. For the original study's pipeline: The number of nucleated cells in each sample was estimated from the amplification of reference gene primers within the assay. To quantify the absolute abundance of each unique TCRbeta CDR3 rearrangement, sequence reads were collapsed and filtered. For each sample, productive Simpson clonality was calculated by taking the square root of Simpson's diversity index across productive rearrangements. The clones in this table, taken by TCRdb from immuneACCESS, are in-frame only. Not every clone is retained; where verified, under half of the shortfall comes from an unresolved V gene, and the cause of the rest is unknown. The V and J calls and the clone size are those of that table, but D and trimming were determined from the DNA. The sample data list 120,000 or so clones, and roughly 82% of these were observed just once. The biggest ten clones account for 16% of the sample.

Each collaborating institution followed its own protocols to collect whole blood in K2EDTA tubes. Collaborator samples were shipped for TCRbeta analysis as frozen whole blood, isolated PBMCs, or DNA extracted from either sample type. The chain joins TRBV19 to TRBJ2-5; matching of 6 bases hints at TRBD2 as the D gene. The sequence derives from a woman aged 60-75 years with acute or convalescent COVID-19. The sample was peripheral blood. The encoded CDR3 is CASSIGVAEETQYF. The sequenced DNA: TGTGCCAGTAGTATAGGGGTAGCGGAAGAGACCCAGTACTTC. The full variable domain, with segments outside the CDR3 supplied by the reference TRBV19 and TRBJ2-5 proteins, appears as DGGITQSPKYLFRKEGQNVTLSCEQNLNHDAMYWYRQDPGQGLRLIYYSQIVNDFQKGDIAEGYSVSREKKESFPLTVTSAQKNPTAFYLCASSIGVAEETQYFGPGTRLLVL.